These 9 T cell receptor beta chains share one sample of origin, sequenced in a study of Graves' ophthalmopathy and Graves' hyperthyroidism (dated 2018 in TCRdb). Sequencing took place on an Illumina HiSeq 2000. For repertoire sequencing, the TCR beta CDR3 regions were amplified from RNA transcripts. The first round was an RT-PCR using HTBI primers with the Qiagen OneStep RT-PCR kit, and this first round was followed by a second-round multiplex PCR, then size selection and purification. TCRdb passed the public sequencing reads through fastp at Q25 and MiXCR, retaining productive beta sequences. Each CDR3 protein appears once, grouped with its most common genes and DNA. This sample gives more than 300,000 distinct CDR3 sequences in total; 15% of them show up just once. The ten largest make up 5.5% to 7% of the sample. The sequencing sample was made of peripheral blood. These receptors came from a woman aged 18-29 years with stable Graves' hyperthyroidism. Donor details come from another sample of the same person, matched by shared clones.

This clonotype came up many times. The rearrangement links TRBV6-5 to TRBJ1-2; maybe TRBD1 (5 bases). The CDR3 is 14 residues long. V dropped 5 bases and J dropped 7 bases, with 17 bases sitting between them. Germline CDR1 reads MNHEY; CDR2 reads SVGAGI. The CDR3 nucleotides are TGTGCCAGCAGTGATTCGAGTTGGGGGTTTGGCTACACCTTC. Translation gives CASSDSSWGFGYTF.

This clonotype was seen at least ten times. An end of the junction differs from the germline gene, which may be a read error. This chain joins TRBV25-1 and TRBJ2-4; TRBD2 matches 11 bases. Germline V gives CDR1 MGHDK, CDR2 SYGVNS. The CDR3 sequence is 15 residues long. As DNA, the CDR3 is TGCGCCAGCAGTGAGCTAGCGGGGGGCAAAAACATTCAGTACTTC. Amino acid sequence: CASSELAGGKNIQYF.

CDR3 nucleotides: TGTGCCAGCAGTTACGACAGGGAGACATCACCCCTCCACTTT. This sequence encodes CASSYDRETSPLHF. The V call is TRBV6-5, the J call TRBJ1-6; 7 bases agree with TRBD1. The V gene end was trimmed by 2 bases and the J gene end by 10 bases; junction bases not matched to a gene: 5. The CDR3 loop spans 14 amino acids. From germline, CDR1 is MNHEY and CDR2 SVGAGI.

The gene calls are TRBV12-3 or TRBV12-4 and TRBJ1-1, with 9 bases fitting TRBD1. Trimming at V came to 6 bases and at J to 11 bases, leaving 10 bases not matched to a gene. The CDR3 is 13 residues long. The CDR3 is CASRPNRGLVAFF. DNA of the CDR3: TGTGCCAGCAGACCCAACAGGGGGCTTGTTGCTTTCTTT.

The chain is built from TRBV11-2 and TRBJ2-5; either TRBD1 or TRBD2 may supply D (5 bases each). V was cut by 0 bases and J by 6 bases, with 20 bases left in between. Germline values: CDR1 SGHAT, CDR2 FQNNGV. The CDR3 runs 17 residues. The chain's CDR3 is CASSLDQSRGARQTQYF. CDR3 sequence (DNA): TGTGCCAGCAGCTTAGATCAATCCCGGGGCGCCCGGCAGACCCAGTACTTC.

There are many counts of this clonotype. This chain uses TRBV24-1 with TRBJ1-1; 7 bases align to TRBD1. The CDR3 has 12 amino acids. Germline-derived CDR1 and CDR2 are KGHDR and SFDVKD. V shed 7 bases, J shed 3 bases, and the junction held 1 base outside the gene matches. CDR3 DNA sequence: TGTGCCACCAGAGACAGGGACACTGAAGCTTTCTTT. As protein: CATRDRDTEAFF.

A few counts support this clonotype. The chain employs TRBV3-1 and TRBJ1-5; maybe TRBD1 (5 bases). Deletions cut 4 bases from V and 4 bases from J, with 11 bases between. This CDR3 comprises 14 residues. Germline-derived CDR1 and CDR2 are LGHDT and YNNKEL (reference sequence). CDR3 sequence (DNA): TGTGCCAGCAGCCCGGGACGGTTAAATCAGCCCCAGCATTTT. This encodes CASSPGRLNQPQHF.

This clonotype turned up a few times. The chain links TRBV20-1 to TRBJ1-1, with a possible D match to TRBD1 (5 bases). Germline CDR1 and CDR2: DFQATT and SNEGSKA (reference sequence). CDR3 length: 13 amino acids. The V gene lost 4 bases and the J gene lost 1 base, with 10 bases spanning the gap. The CDR3 here is CSAKGIWNTEAFF. The CDR3 coding sequence is TGCAGTGCTAAGGGGATTTGGAACACTGAAGCTTTCTTT.

This clonotype was observed many times. The CDR3 DNA sequence: TGTGCCAGCAGTGATGGGGGGTCTCCCTACGAGCAGTACTTC. Translation: CASSDGGSPYEQYF. The chain has TRBV6-1 and TRBJ2-7; a weak D match, TRBD2 (6 bases). V was cut by 3 bases and J by 2 bases, with 11 bases left in between. Germline V gives CDR1 MNHNS, CDR2 SASEGT. The CDR3 has 14 amino acids.